One and the same sample provided the 30 T cell receptor beta chains below, sequenced in a study of shared clonotypes between healthy human individuals (dated by TCRdb to 2020 to 2022). Libraries were prepared through the immunoSEQ multiplex PCR assay. The immuneACCESS repertoire file appears here via TCRdb, limited to in-frame rearrangements. These files lack a portion of the clones; in checked studies, under half of the deficit traces to unresolved V genes, and the cause of the others is not known. Present in this sample are about 2,500,000 clones, roughly nine tenths of which were seen just once. Jointly, the top ten make up about 0.13% of the sample. Sequencing used naive CD4+ T cells sorted from blood. The intended sense of this specimen's cell subset or site label: CD45RA+ positively selected. Receptor source: a man between 18 and 35 years old in good health.

V usage is TRBV6-4 and J usage is TRBJ2-7; 9 bases line up with TRBD1. The germline CDR1 and CDR2 sequences are MRHNA and SNTAGT. The CDR3 consists of 19 residues. With V trimmed by 7 bases and J by 1 base, 20 bases remained unmatched. CDR3 amino acids: CASNLRDRDTYNLSYEQYF. In nucleotides, the CDR3 is TGTGCCAGCAATCTCCGGGACAGGGATACCTACAATCTATCCTACGAGCAGTACTTC.

This chain joins TRBV2 and TRBJ2-6; D possibly corresponds to TRBD1 (5 bases). V was clipped by 3 bases and J by 2 bases, with 8 bases between them. Germline CDR1 is SNHLY and CDR2 is FYNNEI. The CDR3 is 15 residues long. Here the CDR3 DNA reads TGTGCCAGCAGTGAGTTCAGGGCTGGGGCCAACGTCCTGACTTTC. Its protein product is CASSEFRAGANVLTF.

V gene TRBV6-1 combines with J gene TRBJ1-5, with 7 bases matching TRBD1. CDR3 size: 15 residues. The V gene end was trimmed by 10 bases and the J gene end by 1 base; junction bases not matched to a gene: 10. Germline V lookup: CDR1 MNHNS, CDR2 SASEGT. The CDR3 nucleotides are TGTGCCACCACGGGACAGCGGGTCAGCAATCAGCCCCAGCATTTT. Amino acid sequence: CATTGQRVSNQPQHF.

The chain combines TRBV11-2 with TRBJ1-1; 9 bases line up with TRBD1. Losses at the gene ends were 5 bases for V and 1 base for J; bases not matched to a gene: 14. The CDR3 runs 18 residues. Germline V lookup: CDR1 SGHAT, CDR2 FQNNGV. The CDR3, as DNA: TGTGCCAGCAGCCCGTTCCCTCGGGACAGGGAGGAGAACACTGAAGCTTTCTTT. It yields the protein CASSPFPRDREENTEAFF.

The chain has TRBV5-1 and TRBJ2-3, with 8 bases identical to TRBD2. V lost 1 base, J lost 4 bases, and 5 bases stayed unmatched. Germline assignment: CDR1 SGHRS and CDR2 YFSETQ. This CDR3 spans 15 amino acids. The CDR3 DNA follows: TGCGCCAGCAGCTTGCAGCGGGAGAGGGCAGATACGCAGTATTTT. It encodes CASSLQRERADTQYF.

The gene calls are TRBV7-3 and TRBJ2-2, with a weak D call TRBD1 (5 bases). The CDR3 is made up of 16 amino acids. Trimming pared 1 base from V and 6 bases from J, leaving 15 bases between. Germline-derived CDR1 and CDR2 are SGHTA and FQGTGA. The CDR3 DNA reads as TGTGCCAGCAGCTTAAGGGGAATCAGGGCCGCCGGGGAGCTGTTTTTT. Translated, it gives CASSLRGIRAAGELFF. The full variable domain, its missing parts supplied by reference TRBV7-3 and TRBJ2-2, is GAGVSQTPSNKVTEKGKYVELRCDPISGHTALYWYRQSLGQGPEFLIYFQGTGAADDSGLPNDRFFAVRPEGSVSTLKIQRTERGDSAVYLCASSLRGIRAAGELFFGEGSRLTVL.

The CDR3 sequence: CATKGSDTQYF. The CDR3 nucleotides are TGTGCCACCAAGGGTTCAGATACGCAGTATTTT. The gene calls are TRBV28 and TRBJ2-3; no firm D call. Trimming took 10 bases from V and 4 from J, leaving 9 bases between them. Germline CDR1 is MDHEN and CDR2 is SYDVKM. The CDR3 spans 11 residues.

V gene TRBV4-1 combines with J gene TRBJ1-5; the D gene is possibly TRBD1 (5 bases). In germline, CDR1 is MGHRA, CDR2 YSYEKL. Trimming removed 0 bases at V and 0 bases at J, with 18 bases between. This CDR3 region has 19 residues. The DNA for the CDR3 is TGCGCCAGCAGCCAAGATACCGGGACTGCAGCCTATAGCAATCAGCCCCAGCATTTT. It is translated as CASSQDTGTAAYSNQPQHF.

The chain recombines TRBV7-2 with TRBJ2-1, with 14 bases lining up with TRBD2. The V segment lost 1 base and the J segment 7 bases; nucleotides outside the gene matches: 3. Per germline, CDR1 SGHTA and CDR2 FQGNSA. The CDR3 totals 16 residues. CDR3 in DNA: TGTGCCAGCAGCTTAGTCGGACTAGCGGGAGGTAATGAGCAGTTCTTC. It codes for CASSLVGLAGGNEQFF.

The chain joins TRBV7-9 to TRBJ1-6, with D possibly matching TRBD1 (5 bases). Germline-derived CDR1 and CDR2 are SEHNR and FQNEAQ (reference sequence). This CDR3 spans 16 amino acids. V lost 3 bases and J lost 6, with 15 bases in between. This chain's CDR3 is CASSFSEGTGNSPLHF. The CDR3 bases are TGTGCCAGCAGCTTCTCCGAAGGGACCGGTAATTCACCCCTCCACTTT.

This clone was observed a few times. V gene TRBV4-1 combines with J gene TRBJ1-1, with 7 bases matching TRBD1. Per the germline V gene, CDR1 is MGHRA and CDR2 is YSYEKL. V lost 0 bases, J lost 6 bases, and 10 bases stayed unmatched. The CDR3 covers 16 residues. CDR3 bases: TGCGCCAGCAGCCAAGAAGGGGGCCCGGAGGAGGCTGAAGCTTTCTTT. Translation gives CASSQEGGPEEAEAFF.

This clone was found once. Other DNA sequences in this specimen translate into the identical CDR3. The chain couples TRBV18 to TRBJ1-2; 7 bases are shared with TRBD1. CDR3 length: 13 amino acids. CDR1 is KGHSH, CDR2 LQKENI, per germline. Unmatched junction bases numbered 2, after V lost 3 bases and J lost 4 bases. CDR3 loop: CASSPSGGYGYTF. The CDR3 nucleotides are TGTGCCAGCTCACCGTCAGGGGGCTATGGCTACACCTTC.

The gene calls are TRBV19 and TRBJ1-5; TRBD1 is a possible D gene (6 bases). This CDR3 is 16 amino acids long. The V gene lost 3 bases and the J gene lost 2 bases, with 14 bases spanning the gap. Germline-derived CDR1 and CDR2 are LNHDA and SQIVND (reference sequence). The DNA for the CDR3 is TGTGCCAGTAGTATCTTCGGGGGCGTCGGCAATCAGCCCCAGCATTTT. This gives the protein CASSIFGGVGNQPQHF.

The chain links TRBV7-9 to TRBJ2-2; D ambiguous. This CDR3 has 14 amino acids. Per germline, CDR1 SEHNR and CDR2 FQNEAQ (reference sequence). Trimming took off 1 base at V and 7 bases at J, with 10 bases between the two ends. The CDR3 sequence: CASSLDLSGGELFF. The CDR3, as DNA: TGTGCCAGCAGCTTAGACCTATCGGGCGGGGAGCTGTTTTTT.

The CDR3 sequence is CAISESGTGPNRLFF. The CDR3 DNA reads TGTGCCATCAGTGAGTCTGGGACAGGCCCCAACAGACTGTTTTTT. The chain carries TRBV10-3 and TRBJ1-4, with 8 bases fitting TRBD1. In germline, CDR1 is ENHRY, CDR2 SYGVKD. The CDR3 runs to 15 residues. V shed 0 bases and J 13 bases; nucleotides not matched to a gene: 10.

The V and J genes are TRBV7-9 and TRBJ2-7, with 10 bases aligning to TRBD2. Germline V gene sequence: CDR1 SEHNR, CDR2 FQNEAQ (reference sequence). The V and J ends lost 2 bases and 6 bases, in that order; junction bases with no gene match: 4. The CDR3 spans 14 residues. The DNA of the CDR3 is TGTGCCAGCAGCTTATCGGGACTAGCGTTCGAGCAGTACTTC. Residues: CASSLSGLAFEQYF.

The CDR3 loop reads CASDRGNTGELFF. The CDR3 DNA follows: TGCGCCAGTGACAGGGGGAACACCGGGGAGCTGTTTTTT. The chain uses TRBV10-2 and TRBJ2-2; 8 nucleotides align to TRBD1. This CDR3 is built from 13 residues. The V segment lost 9 bases and the J segment 1 base; nucleotides outside the gene matches: 1. CDR1 and CDR2 from the germline V gene are WSHSY and SAAADI.

This chain uses TRBV10-3 with TRBJ1-3, with 9 bases identical to TRBD1. Germline CDR1 reads ENHRY; CDR2 reads SYGVKD. This CDR3 region has 15 residues. J was trimmed by 4 bases and V by 4 bases; bases with no gene match: 5. CDR3 sequence reads: CAISAGTGIGNTIYF. The CDR3, as DNA: TGTGCCATCAGTGCCGGGACAGGGATCGGAAACACCATATATTTT.

The chain recombines TRBV2 with TRBJ2-2, with TRBD1 identical over 7 bases. J gave up 9 bases and V 1 base, and 5 bases lay outside the gene matches. The CDR3 length is 14 residues. In germline, CDR1 is SNHLY, CDR2 FYNNEI. The CDR3 bases are TGTGCCAGCAGTGAAGGAAGACAGGGCCGGGAGCTGTTTTTT. It is translated as CASSEGRQGRELFF.

The V and J genes are TRBV30 and TRBJ1-5; the D is unclear. The germline V gene encodes CDR1 GTSNPN and CDR2 SVGIG (reference sequence). The V and J ends lost 2 bases and 0 bases respectively, with 8 bases between them. This CDR3 has 14 residues. CDR3 amino acids: CAWSRENSNQPQHF. The CDR3 region has the DNA TGTGCCTGGAGTCGAGAGAATAGCAATCAGCCCCAGCATTTT.

Concerning this clone itself: The sample carries other DNA sequences with the same CDR3. The V call is TRBV4-1, the J call TRBJ1-5; D gene uncertain. The V gene's germline CDR1 is MGHRA and CDR2 YSYEKL. With 0 bases removed from V and 3 bases from J, the gap between germline ends came to 3 bases. CDR3 length: 13 amino acids. The CDR3 DNA follows: TGCGCCAGCAGCCAAGAACTCAATCAGCCCCAGCATTTT. Amino acid sequence: CASSQELNQPQHF.

This chain joins TRBV4-3 and TRBJ2-7; D perhaps matches TRBD1 (5 bases). CDR1 and CDR2 from the germline V gene are LGHNA and YSLEER. The CDR3 length is 15 residues. The germline V and J ends were trimmed by 0 bases and 0 bases, with 9 bases remaining between them. The CDR3 nucleotides are TGCGCCAGCAGCCAAGATCGACAGTCCTCCTACGAGCAGTACTTC. Translating it yields CASSQDRQSSYEQYF.

The chain employs TRBV5-1 and TRBJ2-7; D remains ambiguous. V lost 5 bases, J lost 3 bases, and 15 bases lay in between. The V gene's germline CDR1 is SGHRS and CDR2 YFSETQ. This CDR3 is 14 amino acids long. Here the CDR3 reads CASSTTGPLYEQYF. CDR3 DNA: TGCGCCAGCAGTACTACCGGGCCCCTCTACGAGCAGTACTTC.

The J gene is TRBJ1-2, the V gene TRBV5-1; possibly TRBD1 for D (6 bases). Trimming took off 1 base at V and 8 bases at J, with 15 bases between the two ends. There are 14 residues in the CDR3. The germline V gene has CDR1 SGHRS and CDR2 YFSETQ. The CDR3 DNA follows: TGCGCCAGCAGCTTGACCCAGGGGAAAGAAGGCTACACCTTC. Protein sequence: CASSLTQGKEGYTF. Full variable domain (rest looked up from reference TRBV5-1 and TRBJ1-2): KAGVTQTPRYLIKTRGQQVTLSCSPISGHRSVSWYQQTPGQGLQFLFEYFSETQRNKGNFPGRFSGRQFSNSRSEMNVSTLELGDSALYLCASSLTQGKEGYTFGSGTRLTVV.

V and J are TRBV7-9 and TRBJ2-2; D gene unclear. This CDR3 is built from 15 residues. Trimming took 2 bases from V and 6 from J, leaving 13 bases between them. The germline V gene has CDR1 SEHNR and CDR2 FQNEAQ (reference sequence). This CDR3 is CASSLMQTMAGELFF. CDR3 DNA sequence: TGTGCCAGCAGCTTAATGCAGACAATGGCCGGGGAGCTGTTTTTT.

This clone is a singleton in its sample. The same CDR3 also results from other DNA sequences found in this sample. The chain combines TRBV5-1 with TRBJ2-1, with TRBD1 matching 8 bases. The junction had 4 bases not matched to a gene; V was cut back by 0 bases and J by 2 bases. This CDR3 contains 16 residues. Germline assignment: CDR1 SGHRS and CDR2 YFSETQ. In nucleotides, the CDR3 is TGCGCCAGCAGCTTGGCCGGACAGGGTACCTACAATGAGCAGTTCTTC. This gives the protein CASSLAGQGTYNEQFF.

This chain links TRBV2 with TRBJ1-6; possibly TRBD1 for D (5 bases). V was trimmed by 1 base and J by 5 bases, leaving 9 bases between them. CDR3 length equals 15 residues. CDR1 and CDR2 from the germline V gene are SNHLY and FYNNEI. Here the CDR3 DNA reads TGTGCCAGCAGTGAAGGGGACTATAATAATTCACCCCTCCACTTT. Residues: CASSEGDYNNSPLHF.

The CDR3 nucleotides read TGTGCCAGCAGCGCCCAGGGGGCCGTCTACAATGAGCAGTTCTTC. Amino acids: CASSAQGAVYNEQFF. The J gene is TRBJ2-1, the V gene TRBV5-5, with 8 bases identical to TRBD1. This CDR3 contains 15 residues. The germline gives CDR1 SGHKS, CDR2 YYEKEE (reference sequence). The V and J ends lost 4 bases and 3 bases, in that order; junction bases with no gene match: 6. The full variable domain, its missing parts supplied by reference TRBV5-5 and TRBJ2-1, is DAGVTQSPTHLIKTRGQQVTLRCSPISGHKSVSWYQQVLGQGPQFIFQYYEKEERGRGNFPDRFSARQFPNYSSELNVNALLLGDSALYLCASSAQGAVYNEQFFGPGTRLTVL.

V usage is TRBV27 and J usage is TRBJ2-4; 7 nucleotides align to TRBD1. The trim removed 5 bases at V and 0 bases at J, leaving 4 bases unmatched. From germline, CDR1 is MNHEY and CDR2 SMNVEV (reference sequence). The CDR3 is 15 residues long. The CDR3 DNA follows: TGTGCCAGCAGTCCGACAGGGTTAGCCAAAAACATTCAGTACTTC. This codes for CASSPTGLAKNIQYF.

The chain has TRBV6-6 and TRBJ2-1; tentatively, D is TRBD1 or TRBD2 (6 bases each). This CDR3 region has 16 residues. Trimming stripped 0 bases from V and 4 bases from J, with 13 bases between. Germline CDR1 reads MNHNY; CDR2 reads SVGAGI (reference sequence). CDR3 in amino acids: CASSYSRGALYNEQFF. In nucleotides, the CDR3 is TGTGCCAGCAGTTACTCGAGGGGGGCCCTATACAATGAGCAGTTCTTC.